The sequence of this T cell receptor beta chain was determined in a study of cytomegalovirus exposure and HLA in healthy donors. Background on the study: Researchers found that around 80% of a few hundred genotyped donors fell within the Caucasian-associated ancestry cluster. Findings and limits, study-wide: Associated with cytomegalovirus, according to the listing, were fewer than 200 TCR beta chains. Later findings reportedly placed an Asian-associated ancestry cluster below the roughly 700-donor mean for N-insertions. Later genetic work tied a missense DCLRE1C variant to beta-chain V and J trimming.

As concerns this clone: What it recognizes is unknown.

The germline V gene encodes CDR1 SGHRS and CDR2 YFSETQ. The CDR3 loop spans 16 amino acids. V was clipped by 1 base and J by 9 bases; unmatched bases: 9. The PCR used 60 Vbeta and 13 Jbeta primers. Clones were sequenced by immunoSEQ multiplex PCR, and TCRdb holds only the in-frame ones, with some missing. The sample has some 200,000 clones; 82% are singletons. The chain uses TRBV5-1 and TRBJ2-1, with 11 bases that match TRBD2. Material: PBMCs. The sequence was collected from a woman in her 40s in good health and CMV-seronegative. The CDR3 sequence is CASSLSSGGSVPEQFF. In nucleotides, the CDR3 is TGCGCCAGCAGCTTGTCTAGCGGGGGGTCTGTTCCTGAGCAGTTCTTC.